A selection of T cell receptor beta chains follows, all from one sample in a study of T-cell reconstitution after alpha-beta-depleted transplantation in children. TCRdb reprocessed the PCR reads via MiXCR and lists one record per CDR3 protein. The sample holds about 500,000 distinct CDR3 sequences, 32% seen once. The sample here was PBMCs from the stem cell graft donor, taken from the stem cell graft. Receptors originate from a human donor who donated a stem cell graft to a child with aplastic anemia. CDR3s include the opening cysteine and the closing phenylalanine or tryptophan. A D gene is named only where the DNA matches it firmly. Not all rows give a size; the values are once, few, many and, for expanded clones, a class.

clone_size: few
d_call: TRBD1
v_call: TRBV4-3
cdr3_length: 13
j_call: TRBJ1-2
cdr3_aa: CASSVTGVYGYTF
cdr3_nt: TGCGCCAGCAGCGTGACAGGGGTTTATGGCTACACCTTC

clone_size: .
d_call: TRBD1
v_call: TRBV11-2
cdr3_length: 19
j_call: TRBJ2-6
cdr3_aa: CASSLVSGTGDPGANVLTF
cdr3_nt: TGTGCCAGCAGCTTAGTTTCCGGGACAGGGGATCCTGGGGCCAACGTCCTGACTTTC

clone_size: few
d_call: .
v_call: TRBV6-2/TRBV6-3
cdr3_length: 16
j_call: TRBJ1-1
cdr3_aa: CASSYSPGDSNTEAFF
cdr3_nt: TGTGCCAGCAGTTACTCGCCAGGAGACTCGAACACTGAAGCTTTCTTT

clone_size: many
d_call: TRBD1
v_call: TRBV5-1
cdr3_length: 15
j_call: TRBJ2-7
cdr3_aa: CASSTRQGETYEQYF
cdr3_nt: TGCGCCAGCAGCACCCGACAGGGGGAAACCTACGAGCAGTACTTC

clone_size: .
d_call: .
v_call: TRBV27
cdr3_length: 17
j_call: TRBJ1-2
cdr3_aa: CASSPQTGTAPNYGYTF
cdr3_nt: TGTGCCAGCAGTCCTCAAACCGGGACGGCCCCTAACTATGGCTACACCTTC

clone_size: few
d_call: .
v_call: TRBV11-2
cdr3_length: 16
j_call: TRBJ1-3
cdr3_aa: CASSFITPSSGNTIYF
cdr3_nt: TGTGCCAGCAGCTTTATTACACCGAGCTCTGGAAACACCATATATTTT

clone_size: many
d_call: .
v_call: TRBV5-5
cdr3_length: 12
j_call: TRBJ2-1
cdr3_aa: CASSLAETEQFF
cdr3_nt: TGTGCCAGCAGCTTGGCCGAGACTGAGCAGTTCTTC

clone_size: .
d_call: TRBD1
v_call: TRBV4-3
cdr3_length: 16
j_call: TRBJ1-2
cdr3_aa: CASSQDPGQTSHGYTF
cdr3_nt: TGCGCCAGCAGCCAAGATCCGGGACAGACGTCTCATGGCTACACCTTC

clone_size: few
d_call: TRBD2
v_call: TRBV7-2
cdr3_length: 15
j_call: TRBJ2-3
cdr3_aa: CASSLGGLAPDTQYF
cdr3_nt: TGTGCCAGCAGCTTAGGGGGACTAGCCCCAGATACGCAGTATTTT

clone_size: .
d_call: TRBD2
v_call: TRBV5-1
cdr3_length: 15
j_call: TRBJ2-6
cdr3_aa: CASSLGGSGANGLTF
cdr3_nt: TGCGCCAGCAGCTTGGGAGGGAGCGGGGCCAACGGCCTGACTTTC

clone_size: .
d_call: .
v_call: TRBV5-1
cdr3_length: 12
j_call: TRBJ2-7
cdr3_aa: CASSKGGDGQYF
cdr3_nt: TGCGCCAGCAGCAAAGGGGGGGACGGGCAGTACTTC

clone_size: many
d_call: .
v_call: TRBV4-2
cdr3_length: 18
j_call: TRBJ1-2
cdr3_aa: CASSPAVTGQMRNYGYTF
cdr3_nt: TGTGCCAGCAGCCCTGCGGTGACAGGCCAAATGAGAAACTATGGCTACACCTTC

clone_size: few
d_call: .
v_call: TRBV12-3/TRBV12-4
cdr3_length: 15
j_call: TRBJ2-2
cdr3_aa: CASSLGGALTGELFF
cdr3_nt: TGTGCCAGCAGTTTAGGGGGGGCACTAACCGGGGAGCTGTTTTTT

clone_size: .
d_call: TRBD1
v_call: TRBV7-9
cdr3_length: 14
j_call: TRBJ1-4
cdr3_aa: CASRDTGGNEKLFF
cdr3_nt: TGTGCCAGCAGGGATACAGGGGGAAATGAAAAACTGTTTTTT

clone_size: .
d_call: TRBD2
v_call: TRBV5-6
cdr3_length: 16
j_call: TRBJ2-1
cdr3_aa: CASSLGPYGRGNEQFF
cdr3_nt: TGTGCCAGCAGCTTGGGCCCCTATGGGAGGGGCAATGAGCAGTTCTTC

clone_size: .
d_call: TRBD2
v_call: TRBV29-1
cdr3_length: 14
j_call: TRBJ2-7
cdr3_aa: CSVETSGGSYEQYF
cdr3_nt: TGCAGCGTTGAAACTAGCGGGGGCTCCTACGAGCAGTACTTC

clone_size: .
d_call: .
v_call: TRBV4-3
cdr3_length: 15
j_call: TRBJ1-5
cdr3_aa: CASSQDAQGFQPQHF
cdr3_nt: TGCGCCAGCAGCCAAGATGCGCAGGGCTTCCAGCCCCAGCATTTT

clone_size: few
d_call: TRBD1
v_call: TRBV9
cdr3_length: 17
j_call: TRBJ2-6
cdr3_aa: CASSVNRGDSGANVLTF
cdr3_nt: TGTGCCAGCAGCGTTAACAGGGGGGACTCTGGGGCCAACGTCCTGACTTTC

clone_size: many
d_call: TRBD1
v_call: TRBV19
cdr3_length: 15
j_call: TRBJ1-5
cdr3_aa: CATARTGQVDQPQHF
cdr3_nt: TGTGCCACAGCCCGGACAGGGCAGGTTGATCAGCCCCAGCATTTT

clone_size: few
d_call: TRBD2
v_call: TRBV27
cdr3_length: 17
j_call: TRBJ2-2
cdr3_aa: CASSLPGGLQNTGELFF
cdr3_nt: TGTGCCAGCAGTCTCCCGGGGGGTCTTCAGAACACCGGGGAGCTGTTTTTT

clone_size: .
d_call: .
v_call: TRBV6-5
cdr3_length: 14
j_call: TRBJ2-3
cdr3_aa: CASSYGGNRDTQYF
cdr3_nt: TGTGCCAGCAGTTACGGGGGAAACCGAGATACGCAGTATTTT

clone_size: .
d_call: .
v_call: TRBV18
cdr3_length: 14
j_call: TRBJ1-2
cdr3_aa: CASSPPQGGIGYTF
cdr3_nt: TGTGCCAGCTCACCACCTCAGGGAGGCATAGGCTACACCTTC

clone_size: .
d_call: TRBD1
v_call: TRBV5-1
cdr3_length: 15
j_call: TRBJ2-1
cdr3_aa: CASSLGWTGTNEQFF
cdr3_nt: TGCGCCAGCAGCTTGGGCTGGACAGGGACGAATGAGCAGTTCTTC

clone_size: few
d_call: .
v_call: TRBV18
cdr3_length: 15
j_call: TRBJ1-4
cdr3_aa: CASSPPGTTNEKLFF
cdr3_nt: TGTGCCAGCTCACCACCGGGGACAACTAATGAAAAACTGTTTTTT

clone_size: .
d_call: .
v_call: TRBV20-1
cdr3_length: 14
j_call: TRBJ1-2
cdr3_aa: CSASRSSVGSSYTF
cdr3_nt: TGCAGTGCTAGCCGCTCGAGCGTGGGGTCTAGCTACACCTTC

clone_size: few
d_call: TRBD1
v_call: TRBV7-2
cdr3_length: 13
j_call: TRBJ1-1
cdr3_aa: CASSRRQGAEAFF
cdr3_nt: TGTGCCAGCAGCCGAAGACAGGGAGCTGAAGCTTTCTTT

clone_size: .
d_call: TRBD2
v_call: TRBV28
cdr3_length: 18
j_call: TRBJ2-1
cdr3_aa: CASSSGTSGRKYYNEQFF
cdr3_nt: TGTGCCAGCAGTTCCGGGACTAGCGGGAGGAAGTACTACAATGAGCAGTTCTTC